The sequence of this T cell receptor (beta chain) was determined in a study of cytomegalovirus exposure and HLA in healthy donors. The germline V gene encodes CDR1 SQVTM and CDR2 ANQGSEA. This CDR3 is built from 14 residues. Germline trimming cut 6 bases from V and 2 bases from J; bases unmatched to any gene: 9. The method was immunoSEQ multiplex PCR; TCRdb's version includes in-frame clones alone and lacks a portion of them. Of about 130,000 clones detected, nearly 90% appear once; the ten largest clones hold 0.95% to 1.5%. General study findings and limits: It was found in a later analysis that first-cohort TCR clusters tended to co-occur in the approximately 130 validation repertoires. A few chains tied to CMV proved CMV antigen-specific in vitro. The dataset shows that most TCR sequences were rare, while some public TCRs occurred in many donors. 150 to 200 TCR beta chains were listed as cytomegalovirus-associated.

Comment on this clone: Its specificity is not known.

The TCR comes from a woman between 18 and 29 years old in good health and CMV-seronegative. The material sequenced was PBMCs. The V gene is TRBV29-1, the J gene TRBJ2-7; 8 bases are shared with TRBD2. The CDR3 nucleotides are TGCAGCGTGTCCGGGACTAGTATAACCTACGAGCAGTACTTC. This codes for CSVSGTSITYEQYF.